The entry that follows covers one T cell receptor (beta chain) sequence. Its specificity is not known. This record comes from a study of post-analysis software for immune sequencing data. Study context: Included courses were relapsing-remitting and secondary progressive multiple sclerosis; progressive-relapsing multiple sclerosis was also included. Study findings and constraints: Strong co-clustering by F measure was seen for same-batch samples. Comparison with controls showed significantly lower normalized Chao1 diversity in multiple sclerosis patients. Patients had higher frequencies than controls of five TRBV segments, including TRBV5-6, TRBV5-1 and TRBV20-1.

Unique molecular identifiers were carried by the TCR beta cDNA libraries. Some 500,000 cDNA molecules were obtained per 1 to 10 million input T cells. TCRdb reprocessed the PCR reads via MiXCR and lists one record per CDR3 protein. The data show 800,000 to 950,000 distinct CDR3 sequences, 53% seen once. Trimming shortened V by 7 bases and J by 2 bases, and 16 bases separated the two germline ends. Per germline, CDR1 SQVTM and CDR2 ANQGSEA. The CDR3 runs to 14 residues. This TCR derives from a girl aged 5-17 years with multiple sclerosis. Source material: blood. V is TRBV29-1 and J is TRBJ2-3, with D perhaps matching TRBD2 (6 bases). The CDR3 region has the DNA TGCAGCGCTCTTAGCGGAGGGCCCACAGATACGCAGTATTTT. It codes for CSALSGGPTDTQYF.